The 23 T cell receptor beta chains given below trace back to one sample, sequenced in a study of blood T cells in healthy people across ages. PCR was performed a second time for about 7 to 12 cycles using a sample-barcoded 5' primer and a J-beta primer mix. Each CDR3 protein is one row after TCRdb ran MiXCR on the 5' RACE reads. The top ten clones hold under 3% of a sample with about 780,000 distinct CDR3 sequences, 25% to 30% of them seen once. Another study also made use of these data, one on T cells of mothers and their children.

The sequenced sample was blood. Source of these receptors: a boy aged 10-17 years in good health.

The gene calls are TRBV19 and TRBJ2-5; the D call may be TRBD1 or TRBD2 (6 bases each). V lost 3 bases to trimming and J lost 7 bases, with 15 bases between them. Germline V gives CDR1 LNHDA, CDR2 SQIVND (reference sequence). CDR3 size: 14 residues. The CDR3 nucleotides read TGTGCCAGTAGTATTCACGGGGGCTCGAGGACCCAGTACTTC. Its protein product is CASSIHGGSRTQYF.

V and J are TRBV28 and TRBJ2-3; 10 positions agree with TRBD2. With V trimmed by 4 bases and J by 2 bases, 9 bases remained unmatched. CDR1 is MDHEN, CDR2 SYDVKM, per germline. This CDR3 spans 17 amino acids. Written as DNA, the CDR3 is TGTGCCAGCAGTTCCCCCCTTGGACTAGCGGACACAGATACGCAGTATTTT. It codes for CASSSPLGLADTDTQYF.

This clonotype appeared once. CDR3 in amino acids: CAWSGGEGEKLFF. In DNA, the CDR3 is TGTGCCTGGAGTGGAGGTGAAGGGGAAAAACTGTTTTTT. The chain links TRBV30 to TRBJ1-4, with D unclear. The V gene's germline CDR1 is GTSNPN and CDR2 SVGIG (reference sequence). This CDR3 spans 13 amino acids. V dropped 1 base and J dropped 8 bases, with 11 bases sitting between them.

The chain uses TRBV7-3 and TRBJ2-3; 8 bases fit TRBD2. Germline assignment: CDR1 SGHTA and CDR2 FQGTGA. V lost 5 bases, J lost 2 bases, and 9 bases stayed unmatched. This CDR3 is built from 16 residues. The CDR3 DNA sequence: TGTGCCAGCAGCCCGATGGGCGGGGGGATCACAGATACGCAGTATTTT. This sequence encodes CASSPMGGGITDTQYF.

Comment on this clonotype: Its ends do not fully match the called genes, so a read error is possible. The chain links TRBV29-1 to TRBJ2-1; D possibly corresponds to TRBD1 (5 bases). The J call is in doubt because the DNA end fits TRBJ2-7 better. CDR1 and CDR2 from the germline V gene are SQVTM and ANQGSEA. The CDR3 totals 16 residues. This chain's CDR3 is CSVEGIGALNSYEQYF. CDR3 nucleotide sequence: TGCAGCGTGGAAGGCATAGGGGCCCTCAACTCCTACGAGCAGTACTTC.

The chain couples TRBV20-1 to TRBJ1-4, with D possibly TRBD1 on 5 matching bases. Trimming removed 0 bases from V and 2 bases from J, with 7 bases in between. Germline CDR1 and CDR2: DFQATT and SNEGSKA (reference sequence). This CDR3 region has 14 residues. CDR3 DNA sequence: TGCAGTGCTAGAGATTGGGACACTAATGAAAAACTGTTTTTT. Translating gives CSARDWDTNEKLFF.

The chain uses TRBV20-1 and TRBJ2-7; tentatively, D is TRBD2 (6 bases). In germline, CDR1 is DFQATT, CDR2 SNEGSKA (reference sequence). Trimming pared 0 bases from V and 0 bases from J, leaving 18 bases between. The CDR3 is 17 amino acids. This CDR3 is CSARDGHRREASYEQYF. As DNA, the CDR3 is TGCAGTGCTAGAGATGGTCATCGGAGGGAAGCCTCCTACGAGCAGTACTTC.

This clonotype was seen a few times. V usage is TRBV6-1 and J usage is TRBJ2-5, with D unclear. Trimming stripped 8 bases from V and 0 bases from J, with 13 bases between. This CDR3 contains 14 residues. Germline V gene lookup returns CDR1 MNHNS and CDR2 SASEGT. The CDR3, as DNA: TGTGCCAGCGGGGAAGCGAGAGACCAAGAGACCCAGTACTTC. Residues: CASGEARDQETQYF.

Written as DNA, the CDR3 is TGTGCCAGCAGTTCTGACAGTTTCAATCAGCCCCAGCATTTT. Protein product: CASSSDSFNQPQHF. The V call is TRBV12-3 or TRBV12-4, the J call TRBJ1-5; possible D gene TRBD1, 5 bases. The CDR3 sequence is 14 residues long. With 4 bases removed from V and 3 bases from J, the gap between germline ends came to 10 bases.

This clonotype came up a few times. The chain has TRBV2 and TRBJ2-5; no clear D. Trimming cost V 7 bases and J 6 bases, with 9 bases left between them. Germline values: CDR1 SNHLY, CDR2 FYNNEI. The CDR3 is 11 amino acids. CDR3 bases: TGTGCCAGCAACACCCGGAAGACCCAGTACTTC. Its protein is CASNTRKTQYF. The whole variable domain, remainder taken from reference TRBV2 and TRBJ2-5, is EPEVTQTPSHQVTQMGQEVILRCVPISNHLYFYWYRQILGQKVEFLVSFYNNEISEKSEIFDDQFSVERPDGSNFTLKIRSTKLEDSAMYFCASNTRKTQYFGPGTRLLVL.

The chain uses TRBV12-3 or TRBV12-4 and TRBJ2-1; D is uncertain. Trimming shortened V by 5 bases and J by 9 bases, and 17 bases separated the two germline ends. The CDR3 sequence is 14 residues long. The CDR3 region has the DNA TGTGCCAGCAGTCCGGCCGCCAGACTGGGTGAGCAGTTCTTC. This sequence encodes CASSPAARLGEQFF.

The table lists this clonotype with a few counts. This chain connects TRBV7-9 to TRBJ1-1; no clear D gene. Trimming took 2 bases from V and 7 from J, leaving 11 bases between them. The CDR3 length is 13 residues. Germline assignment: CDR1 SEHNR and CDR2 FQNEAQ (reference sequence). In nucleotides, the CDR3 is TGTGCCAGCAGCTTAAACCCCGGCAGTGAAGCTTTCTTT. Its translation: CASSLNPGSEAFF.

V is TRBV10-2 and J is TRBJ2-1; D gene unclear. Judging by the DNA end, TRBJ2-7 fits better; the J call may be wrong. Germline loops: CDR1 WSHSY, CDR2 SAAADI. The CDR3 covers 14 residues. CDR3 region: CASRPGSTAYEQYF. The CDR3 DNA follows: TGCGCCAGCAGACCAGGTTCGACCGCCTACGAGCAGTACTTC.

This clonotype has a count of ten or more. The rearrangement uses TRBV28 and TRBJ1-2; the match to TRBD1 covers 8 bases. The junction had 6 bases not matched to a gene; V was cut back by 4 bases and J by 2 bases. This CDR3 region has 15 residues. Germline values: CDR1 MDHEN, CDR2 SYDVKM. In DNA form, the CDR3 reads TGTGCCAGCAGTTCGCGGACAGGGTTGAACTATGGCTACACCTTC. This sequence encodes CASSSRTGLNYGYTF.

In this sample, this clonotype turned up a few times. This chain uses TRBV30 with TRBJ1-4, with a tentative D call TRBD1 (5 bases). This CDR3 has 16 residues. CDR1 is GTSNPN and CDR2 is SVGIG in the germline V gene (reference sequence). Trimming cost V 2 bases and J 10 bases, with 23 bases left between them. CDR3 protein: CAWSPKGTTPEGKLFF. The CDR3 coding sequence is TGTGCCTGGAGTCCAAAGGGGACCACGCCTGAGGGAAAACTGTTTTTT. Based on the CDR3 plus reference TRBV30 and TRBJ1-4, the full variable domain is SQTIHQWPATLVQPVGSPLSLECTVEGTSNPNLYWYRQAAGRGLQLLFYSVGIGQISSEVPQNLSASRPQDRQFILSSKKLLLSDSGFYLCAWSPKGTTPEGKLFFGSGTQLSVL.

The V call is TRBV4-2, the J call TRBJ2-5, with a possible D match to TRBD1 (6 bases). The CDR3 is 17 residues long. Trimming cost V 0 bases and J 1 base, with 15 bases left between them. The germline V gene has CDR1 LGHNA and CDR2 YNFKEQ. The CDR3: CASSQEGGPRGQETQYF. The CDR3 DNA reads TGTGCCAGCAGCCAAGAAGGGGGTCCTAGGGGCCAAGAGACCCAGTACTTC.

This clonotype was seen more than once but under ten times. In nucleotides, the CDR3 is TGCGCCAGCAGCCCCGGGACGGGACGAGATACGCAGTATTTT. The encoded protein is CASSPGTGRDTQYF. J is TRBJ2-3 and V is TRBV5-1; D tentatively reads TRBD1 or TRBD2 (5 bases each). The CDR3 runs to 14 residues. Trimming removed 4 bases at V and 5 bases at J, with 14 bases between. Per germline, CDR1 SGHRS and CDR2 YFSETQ.

This chain uses TRBV20-1 with TRBJ2-1; 7 bases are a match to TRBD2. The germline V gene encodes CDR1 DFQATT and CDR2 SNEGSKA (reference sequence). This CDR3 has 15 amino acids. With V trimmed by 6 bases and J by 2 bases, 10 bases remained unmatched. CDR3 bases: TGCAGTGCCGTGGGGGAAGCGGGGACCTACAATGAGCAGTTCTTC. The encoded protein is CSAVGEAGTYNEQFF.

This clonotype showed up just a few times. The chain employs TRBV7-2 and TRBJ2-5; 8 nucleotides line up with TRBD1. Germline lookup yields CDR1 SGHTA and CDR2 FQGNSA. The CDR3 runs 14 residues. Trimming took 7 bases from V and 5 from J; bases not matched to a gene: 9. The CDR3 protein is CASTPTGDGETQYF. The CDR3, as DNA: TGTGCCAGCACCCCGACAGGGGACGGGGAGACCCAGTACTTC.

This clonotype was observed a few times. The chain employs TRBV6-1 and TRBJ1-2; D remains ambiguous. Germline loops: CDR1 MNHNS, CDR2 SASEGT. V lost 6 bases and J lost 5, with 13 bases in between. The CDR3 spans 13 residues. The CDR3 region has the DNA TGTGCCAGCAGGAGAGGGCAGGTGTATGGCTACACCTTC. Its protein is CASRRGQVYGYTF.

This clonotype was picked up a small number of times. This chain uses TRBV7-6 with TRBJ2-6, with 10 bases that match TRBD1. CDR3 length equals 18 residues. The trim removed 5 bases at V and 0 bases at J, leaving 7 bases unmatched. Germline assignment: CDR1 SGHVS and CDR2 FNYEAQ. The CDR3 is CASSLRDRGDSGANVLTF. The CDR3 DNA reads as TGTGCCAGCAGCCTCCGGGACAGGGGTGACTCTGGGGCCAACGTCCTGACTTTC.

This clonotype has just a few counts. The chain carries TRBV20-1 and TRBJ2-5; weak D call: TRBD1 (6 bases). Trimming removed 6 bases from V and 5 bases from J, with 16 bases in between. Germline values: CDR1 DFQATT, CDR2 SNEGSKA (reference sequence). This CDR3 spans 13 amino acids. The chain's CDR3 is CSAGVGQAETQYF. CDR3 DNA: TGCAGTGCCGGAGTGGGACAAGCGGAGACCCAGTACTTC.

The CDR3 is CATSDLRGGESTDTQYF. As DNA, the CDR3 is TGTGCCACCAGTGATTTGAGGGGGGGCGAGAGCACAGATACGCAGTATTTT. The J gene is TRBJ2-3, the V gene TRBV24-1, with D perhaps TRBD2 (7 bases). Trimming took 0 bases from V and 0 from J, leaving 12 bases between them. The length of the CDR3 is 17 residues. Germline V gene data show CDR1 as KGHDR and CDR2 as SFDVKD.